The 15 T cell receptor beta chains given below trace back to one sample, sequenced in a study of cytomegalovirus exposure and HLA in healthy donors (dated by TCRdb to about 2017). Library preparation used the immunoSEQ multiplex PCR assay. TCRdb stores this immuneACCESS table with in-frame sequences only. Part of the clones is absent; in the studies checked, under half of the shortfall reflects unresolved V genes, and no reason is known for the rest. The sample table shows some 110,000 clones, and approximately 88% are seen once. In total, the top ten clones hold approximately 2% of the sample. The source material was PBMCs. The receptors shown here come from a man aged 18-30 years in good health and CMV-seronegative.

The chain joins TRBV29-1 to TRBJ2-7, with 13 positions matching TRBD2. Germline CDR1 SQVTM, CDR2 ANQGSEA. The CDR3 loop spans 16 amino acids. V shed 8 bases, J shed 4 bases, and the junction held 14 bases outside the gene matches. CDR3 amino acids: CSPRYGTSGTSYEQYF. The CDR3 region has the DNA TGCAGCCCTAGATACGGGACTAGCGGGACGTCGTACGAGCAGTACTTC.

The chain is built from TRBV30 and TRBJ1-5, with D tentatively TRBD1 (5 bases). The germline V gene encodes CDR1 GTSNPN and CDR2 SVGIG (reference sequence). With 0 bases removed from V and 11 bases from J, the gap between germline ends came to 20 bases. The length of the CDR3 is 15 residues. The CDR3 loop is CAWSVIKGPRGSQHF. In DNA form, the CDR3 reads TGTGCCTGGAGTGTAATTAAGGGGCCCCGCGGATCCCAGCATTTT.

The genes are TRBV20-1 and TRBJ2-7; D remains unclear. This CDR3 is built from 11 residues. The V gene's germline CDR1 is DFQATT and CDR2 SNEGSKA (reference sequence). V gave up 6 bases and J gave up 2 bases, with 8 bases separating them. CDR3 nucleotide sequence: TGCAGTGCCTCCAGTACCTACGAGCAGTACTTC. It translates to CSASSTYEQYF.

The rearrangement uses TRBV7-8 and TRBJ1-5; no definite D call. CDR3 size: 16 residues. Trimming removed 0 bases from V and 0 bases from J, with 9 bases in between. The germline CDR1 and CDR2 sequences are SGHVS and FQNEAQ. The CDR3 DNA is TGTGCCAGCAGCTTAGCGAGGCAGTATAGCAATCAGCCCCAGCATTTT. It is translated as CASSLARQYSNQPQHF.

In nucleotides, the CDR3 is TGTGCCAGCTCACCGGGCAGGGGATCGGGTAACACTGAAGCTTTCTTT. It specifies CASSPGRGSGNTEAFF. This sequence joins TRBV18 and TRBJ1-1, with D possibly matching TRBD1 (6 bases). Germline assignment: CDR1 KGHSH and CDR2 LQKENI. The CDR3 has 16 residues. Trimming took off 3 bases at V and 2 bases at J, with 16 bases between the two ends.

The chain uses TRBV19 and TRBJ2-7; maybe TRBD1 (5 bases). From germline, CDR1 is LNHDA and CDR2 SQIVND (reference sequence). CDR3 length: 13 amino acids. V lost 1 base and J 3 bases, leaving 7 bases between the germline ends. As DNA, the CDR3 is TGTGCCAGTAGTATAGGGGGCAGCTACGAGCAGTACTTC. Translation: CASSIGGSYEQYF.

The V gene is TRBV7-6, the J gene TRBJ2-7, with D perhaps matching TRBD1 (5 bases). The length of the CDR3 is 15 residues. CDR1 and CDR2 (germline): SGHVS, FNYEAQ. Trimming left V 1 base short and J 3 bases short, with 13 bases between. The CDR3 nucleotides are TGTGCCAGCAGCTTAGGGCAGGGCCAACTCTACGAGCAGTACTTC. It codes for CASSLGQGQLYEQYF.

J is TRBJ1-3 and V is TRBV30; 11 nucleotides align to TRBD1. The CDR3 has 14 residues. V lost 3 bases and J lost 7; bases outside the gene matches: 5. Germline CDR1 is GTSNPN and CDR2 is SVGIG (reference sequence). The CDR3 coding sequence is TGTGCCTGGAGGCGGGACAGGGGGTGGAACACCATATATTTT. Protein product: CAWRRDRGWNTIYF.

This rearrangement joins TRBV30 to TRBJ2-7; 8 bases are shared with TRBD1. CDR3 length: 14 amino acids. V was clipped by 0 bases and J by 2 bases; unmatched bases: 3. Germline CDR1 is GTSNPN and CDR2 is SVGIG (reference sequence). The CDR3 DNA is TGTGCCTGGAGTGTGGACAGGGCCACCTACGAGCAGTACTTC. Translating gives CAWSVDRATYEQYF.

The CDR3 DNA sequence: TGTGCCAGCAGCCGGGACAGTATTTCGTACGAGCAGTACTTC. Translated, it gives CASSRDSISYEQYF. The chain combines TRBV6-6 with TRBJ2-7; TRBD1 matches 7 bases. Germline assignment: CDR1 MNHNY and CDR2 SVGAGI (reference sequence). The length of the CDR3 is 14 residues. The trim removed 6 bases at V and 4 bases at J, leaving 9 bases unmatched.

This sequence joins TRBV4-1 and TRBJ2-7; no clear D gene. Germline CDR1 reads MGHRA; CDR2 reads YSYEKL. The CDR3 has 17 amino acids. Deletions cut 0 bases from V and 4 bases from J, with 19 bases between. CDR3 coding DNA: TGCGCCAGCAGCCAAGATTTTAGCCGGATGGGTACTTACGAGCAGTACTTC. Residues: CASSQDFSRMGTYEQYF.

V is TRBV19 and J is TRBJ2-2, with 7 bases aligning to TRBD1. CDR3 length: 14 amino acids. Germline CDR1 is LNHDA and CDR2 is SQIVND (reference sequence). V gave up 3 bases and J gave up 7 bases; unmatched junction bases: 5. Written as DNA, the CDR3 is TGTGCCAGTAGTATGACAGGGTATGGCGGGGAGCTGTTTTTT. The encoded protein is CASSMTGYGGELFF.

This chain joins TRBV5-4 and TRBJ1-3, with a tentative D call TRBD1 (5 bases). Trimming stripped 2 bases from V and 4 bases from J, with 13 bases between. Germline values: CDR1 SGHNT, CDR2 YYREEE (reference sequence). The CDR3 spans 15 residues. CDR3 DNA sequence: TGTGCCAGCAGCTTAAGCCCAGGGTCGGGAAACACCATATATTTT. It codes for CASSLSPGSGNTIYF.

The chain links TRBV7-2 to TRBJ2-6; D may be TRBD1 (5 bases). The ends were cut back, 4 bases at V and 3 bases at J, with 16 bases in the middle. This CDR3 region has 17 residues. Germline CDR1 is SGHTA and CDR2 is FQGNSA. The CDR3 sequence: CASSWVGTGGGANVLTF. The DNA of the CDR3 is TGTGCCAGCAGCTGGGTCGGTACAGGTGGTGGGGCCAACGTCCTGACTTTC.

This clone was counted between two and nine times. The CDR3 region is CASRQGSNQPQHF. The CDR3 DNA is TGTGCCAGCAGACAGGGTAGCAATCAGCCCCAGCATTTT. This sequence joins TRBV25-1 and TRBJ1-5; D possibly corresponds to TRBD1 (6 bases). Per the germline V gene, CDR1 is MGHDK and CDR2 is SYGVNS. Trimming removed 6 bases at V and 0 bases at J, with 6 bases between. The CDR3 spans 13 residues.